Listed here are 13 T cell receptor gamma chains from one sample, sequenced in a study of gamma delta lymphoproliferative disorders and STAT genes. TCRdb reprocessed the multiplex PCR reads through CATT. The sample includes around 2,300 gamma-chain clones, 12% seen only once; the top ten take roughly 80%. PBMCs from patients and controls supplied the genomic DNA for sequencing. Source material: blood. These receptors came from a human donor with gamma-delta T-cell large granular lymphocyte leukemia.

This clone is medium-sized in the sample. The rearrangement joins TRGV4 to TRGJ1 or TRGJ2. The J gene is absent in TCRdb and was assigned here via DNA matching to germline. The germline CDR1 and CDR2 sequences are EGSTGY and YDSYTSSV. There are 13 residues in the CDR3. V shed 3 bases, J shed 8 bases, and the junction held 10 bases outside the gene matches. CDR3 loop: CATWDPPTNKKLF. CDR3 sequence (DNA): TGTGCCACCTGGGATCCCCCTACAAATAAGAAACTCTTT.

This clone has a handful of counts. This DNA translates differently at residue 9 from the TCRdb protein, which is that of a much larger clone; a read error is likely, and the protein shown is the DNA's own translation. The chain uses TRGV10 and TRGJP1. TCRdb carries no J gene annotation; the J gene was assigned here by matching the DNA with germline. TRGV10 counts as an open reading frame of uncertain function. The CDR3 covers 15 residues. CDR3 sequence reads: CAAWDLNTNGWFKIF. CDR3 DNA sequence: TGTGCTGCGTGGGATTTAAATACCAATGGTTGGTTCAAGATATTT.

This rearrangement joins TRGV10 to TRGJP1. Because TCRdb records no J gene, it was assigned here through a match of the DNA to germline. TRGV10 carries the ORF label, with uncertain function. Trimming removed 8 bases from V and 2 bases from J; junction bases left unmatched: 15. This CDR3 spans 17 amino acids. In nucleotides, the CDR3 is TGTGCTGCGTGGGATTATTCCAGGGGGACCACTGGTTGGTTCAAGATATTT. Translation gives CAAWDYSRGTTGWFKIF.

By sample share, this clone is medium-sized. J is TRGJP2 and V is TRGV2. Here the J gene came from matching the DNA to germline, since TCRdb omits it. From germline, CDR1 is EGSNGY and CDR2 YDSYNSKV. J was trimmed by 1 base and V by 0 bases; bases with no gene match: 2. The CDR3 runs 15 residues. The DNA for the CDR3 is TGTGCCACCTGGGACGGGCCTAGTAGTGATTGGATCAAGACGTTT. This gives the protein CATWDGPSSDWIKTF.

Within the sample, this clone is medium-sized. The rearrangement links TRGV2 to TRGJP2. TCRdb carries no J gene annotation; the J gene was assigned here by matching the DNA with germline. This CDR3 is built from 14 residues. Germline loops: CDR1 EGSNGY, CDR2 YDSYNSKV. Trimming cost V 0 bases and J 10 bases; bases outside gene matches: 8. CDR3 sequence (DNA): TGTGCCACCTGGGACGGGGCCTTGAGTTGGATCAAGACGTTT. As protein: CATWDGALSWIKTF.

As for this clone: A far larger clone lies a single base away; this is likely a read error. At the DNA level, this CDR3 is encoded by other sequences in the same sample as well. The CDR3 loop is CALWEVEELGKKIKVF. CDR3 DNA sequence: TGTGCCTTGTGGGAGGTGGAAGAGTTGGGGAAAAAAATCAAGGTATTT. This chain connects TRGV9 to TRGJP. Here the J gene came from matching the DNA to germline, since TCRdb omits it. Germline V gives CDR1 GITISATS, CDR2 ISYDGTV (reference sequence). The CDR3 spans 16 residues.

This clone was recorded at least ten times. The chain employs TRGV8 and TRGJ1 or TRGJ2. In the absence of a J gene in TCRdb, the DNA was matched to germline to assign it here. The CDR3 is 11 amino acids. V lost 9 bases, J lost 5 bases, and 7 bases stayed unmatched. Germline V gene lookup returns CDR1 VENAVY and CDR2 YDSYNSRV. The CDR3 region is CATPRDYKKLF. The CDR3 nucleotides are TGTGCCACCCCCCGGGATTATAAGAAACTCTTT.

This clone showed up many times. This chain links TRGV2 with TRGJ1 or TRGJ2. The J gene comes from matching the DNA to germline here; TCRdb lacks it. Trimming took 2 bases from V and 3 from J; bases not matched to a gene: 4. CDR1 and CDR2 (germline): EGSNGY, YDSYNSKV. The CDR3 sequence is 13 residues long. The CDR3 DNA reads TGTGCCACCTGGGACGTTGCTTATTATAAGAAACTCTTT. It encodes CATWDVAYYKKLF.

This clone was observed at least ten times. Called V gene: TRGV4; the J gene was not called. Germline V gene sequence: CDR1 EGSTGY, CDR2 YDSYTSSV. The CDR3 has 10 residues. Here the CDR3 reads CATWDGPELF. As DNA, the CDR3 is TGTGCCACCTGGGATGGGCCTGAACTCTTT.

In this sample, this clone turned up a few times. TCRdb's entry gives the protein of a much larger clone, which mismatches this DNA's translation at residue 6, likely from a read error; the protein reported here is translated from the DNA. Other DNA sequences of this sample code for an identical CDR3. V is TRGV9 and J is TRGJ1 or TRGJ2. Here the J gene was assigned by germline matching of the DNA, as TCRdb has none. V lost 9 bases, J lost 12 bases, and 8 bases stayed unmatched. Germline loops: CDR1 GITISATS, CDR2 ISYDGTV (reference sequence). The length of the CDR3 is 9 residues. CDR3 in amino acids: CALERRKLF. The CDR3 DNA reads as TGTGCCTTGGAGAGGCGGAAACTCTTT.

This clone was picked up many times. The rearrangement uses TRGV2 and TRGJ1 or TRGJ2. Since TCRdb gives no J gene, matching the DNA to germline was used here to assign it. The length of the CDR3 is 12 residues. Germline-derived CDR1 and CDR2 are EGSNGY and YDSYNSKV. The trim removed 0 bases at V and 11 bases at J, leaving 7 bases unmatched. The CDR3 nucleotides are TGTGCCACCTGGGACGGGCCAAGGGAGAAACTCTTT. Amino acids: CATWDGPREKLF.

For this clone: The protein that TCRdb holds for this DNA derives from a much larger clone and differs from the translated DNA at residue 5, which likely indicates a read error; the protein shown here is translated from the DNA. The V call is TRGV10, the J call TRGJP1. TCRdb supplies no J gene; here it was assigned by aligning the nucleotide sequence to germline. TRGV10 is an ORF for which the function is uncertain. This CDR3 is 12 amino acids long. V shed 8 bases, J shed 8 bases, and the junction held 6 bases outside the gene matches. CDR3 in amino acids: CAAWASGWFKIF. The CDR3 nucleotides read TGTGCTGCGTGGGCTTCGGGTTGGTTCAAGATATTT.

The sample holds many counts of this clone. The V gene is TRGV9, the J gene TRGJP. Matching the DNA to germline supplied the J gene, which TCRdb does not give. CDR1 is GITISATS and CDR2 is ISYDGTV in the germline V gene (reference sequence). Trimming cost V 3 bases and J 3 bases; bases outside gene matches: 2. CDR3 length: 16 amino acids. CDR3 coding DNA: TGTGCCTTGTGGGAGTCGCAAGAGTTGGGCAAAAAAATCAAGGTATTT. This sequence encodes CALWESQELGKKIKVF.